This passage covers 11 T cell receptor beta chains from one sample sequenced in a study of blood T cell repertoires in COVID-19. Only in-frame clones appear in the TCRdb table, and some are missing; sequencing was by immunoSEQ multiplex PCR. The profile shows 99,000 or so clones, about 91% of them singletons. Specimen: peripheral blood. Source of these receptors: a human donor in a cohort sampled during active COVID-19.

CDR3 nucleotide sequence: TGTGCCAGTAGTATATCGGGGTATCAGCCCCAGCATTTT. It specifies CASSISGYQPQHF. The chain links TRBV19 to TRBJ1-5; D is ambiguous. Germline CDR1 LNHDA, CDR2 SQIVND (reference sequence). The CDR3 has 13 residues. The V and J ends lost 2 bases and 5 bases respectively, with 7 bases between them.

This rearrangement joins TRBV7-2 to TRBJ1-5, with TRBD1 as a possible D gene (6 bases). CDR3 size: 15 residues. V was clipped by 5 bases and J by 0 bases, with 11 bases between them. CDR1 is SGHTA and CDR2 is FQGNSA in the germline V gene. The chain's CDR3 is CASSTGTVSNQPQHF. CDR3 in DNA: TGTGCCAGCAGCACAGGGACCGTTAGCAATCAGCCCCAGCATTTT.

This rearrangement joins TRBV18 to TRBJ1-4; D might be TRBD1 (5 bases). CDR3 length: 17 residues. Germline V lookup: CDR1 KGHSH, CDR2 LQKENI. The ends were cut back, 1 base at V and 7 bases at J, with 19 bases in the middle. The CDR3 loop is CASSPQRGRKLREKLFF. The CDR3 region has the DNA TGTGCCAGCTCACCACAGCGGGGACGGAAGCTTCGTGAAAAACTGTTTTTT.

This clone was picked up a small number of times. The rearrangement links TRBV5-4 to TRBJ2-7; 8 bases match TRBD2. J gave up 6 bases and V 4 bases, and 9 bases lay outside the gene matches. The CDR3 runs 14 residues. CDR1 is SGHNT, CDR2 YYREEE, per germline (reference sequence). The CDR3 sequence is CASSVRTSKVEQYF. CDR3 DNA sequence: TGTGCCAGCAGCGTTCGGACTAGCAAGGTCGAGCAGTACTTC. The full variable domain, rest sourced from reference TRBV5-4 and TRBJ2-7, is ETGVTQSPTHLIKTRGQQVTLRCSSQSGHNTVSWYQQALGQGPQFIFQYYREEENGRGNFPPRFSGLQFPNYSSELNVNALELDDSALYLCASSVRTSKVEQYFGPGTRLTVT.

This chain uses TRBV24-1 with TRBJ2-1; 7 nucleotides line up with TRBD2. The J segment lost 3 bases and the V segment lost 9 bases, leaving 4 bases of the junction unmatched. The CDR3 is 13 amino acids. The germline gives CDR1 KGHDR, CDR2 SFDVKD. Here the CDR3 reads CATGLADYNEQFF. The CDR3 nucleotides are TGTGCCACCGGGCTAGCGGACTACAATGAGCAGTTCTTC.

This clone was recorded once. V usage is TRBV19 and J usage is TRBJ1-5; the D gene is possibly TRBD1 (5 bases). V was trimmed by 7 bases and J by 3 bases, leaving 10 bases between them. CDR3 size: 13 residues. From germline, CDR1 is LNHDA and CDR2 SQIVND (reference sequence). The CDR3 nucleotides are TGTGCCAGTAACCCGACAGACAATCAGCCCCAGCATTTT. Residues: CASNPTDNQPQHF.

DNA for the CDR3: TGTGCCAGCAGTATTTACGGGACAGGGGGCTACGAGCAGTACTTC. Protein: CASSIYGTGGYEQYF. V is TRBV2 and J is TRBJ2-7; 11 bases are a match to TRBD1. Germline assignment: CDR1 SNHLY and CDR2 FYNNEI. Unmatched junction bases numbered 6, after V lost 5 bases and J lost 3 bases. This CDR3 comprises 15 residues. The full variable domain, with the rest looked up from reference TRBV2 and TRBJ2-7, is EPEVTQTPSHQVTQMGQEVILRCVPISNHLYFYWYRQILGQKVEFLVSFYNNEISEKSEIFDDQFSVERPDGSNFTLKIRSTKLEDSAMYFCASSIYGTGGYEQYFGPGTRLTVT.

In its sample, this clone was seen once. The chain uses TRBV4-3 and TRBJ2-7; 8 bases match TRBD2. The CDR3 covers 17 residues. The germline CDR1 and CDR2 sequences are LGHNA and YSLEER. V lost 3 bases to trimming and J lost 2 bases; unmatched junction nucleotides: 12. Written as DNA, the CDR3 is TGCGCCAGCAGCCAGGAATTGCCAAGCGGGGGCCCCTACGAGCAGTACTTC. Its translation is CASSQELPSGGPYEQYF.

The CDR3: CASSSGLAGWGDTQYF. In DNA, the CDR3 is TGTGCCAGCAGCTCGGGACTAGCGGGGTGGGGAGATACGCAGTATTTT. V usage is TRBV7-9 and J usage is TRBJ2-3; 13 nucleotides agree with TRBD2. Trimming removed 4 bases from V and 5 bases from J; junction bases left unmatched: 6. Germline CDR1 reads SEHNR; CDR2 reads FQNEAQ (reference sequence). The CDR3 loop spans 16 amino acids. The full variable domain, in which reference TRBV7-9 and TRBJ2-3 provide the parts outside the CDR3, is DTGVSQNPRHKITKRGQNVTFRCDPISEHNRLYWYRQTLGQGPEFLTYFQNEAQLEKSRLLSDRFSAERPKGSFSTLEIQRTEQGDSAMYLCASSSGLAGWGDTQYFGPGTRLTVL.

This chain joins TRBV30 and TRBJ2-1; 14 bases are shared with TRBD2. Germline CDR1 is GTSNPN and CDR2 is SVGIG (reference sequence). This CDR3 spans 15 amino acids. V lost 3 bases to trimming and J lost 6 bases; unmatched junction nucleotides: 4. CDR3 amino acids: CAWRAGTSGSNEQFF. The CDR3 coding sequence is TGTGCCTGGAGAGCCGGGACTAGCGGGAGCAATGAGCAGTTCTTC.

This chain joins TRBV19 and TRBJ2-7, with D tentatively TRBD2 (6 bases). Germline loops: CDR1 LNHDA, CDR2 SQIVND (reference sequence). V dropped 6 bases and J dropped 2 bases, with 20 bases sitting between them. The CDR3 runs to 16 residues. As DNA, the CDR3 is TGTGCCAGTAGCGAAGGAATGAGGACTACCACCTACGAGCAGTACTTC. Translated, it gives CASSEGMRTTTYEQYF. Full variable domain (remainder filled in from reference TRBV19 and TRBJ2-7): DGGITQSPKYLFRKEGQNVTLSCEQNLNHDAMYWYRQDPGQGLRLIYYSQIVNDFQKGDIAEGYSVSREKKESFPLTVTSAQKNPTAFYLCASSEGMRTTTYEQYFGPGTRLTVT.